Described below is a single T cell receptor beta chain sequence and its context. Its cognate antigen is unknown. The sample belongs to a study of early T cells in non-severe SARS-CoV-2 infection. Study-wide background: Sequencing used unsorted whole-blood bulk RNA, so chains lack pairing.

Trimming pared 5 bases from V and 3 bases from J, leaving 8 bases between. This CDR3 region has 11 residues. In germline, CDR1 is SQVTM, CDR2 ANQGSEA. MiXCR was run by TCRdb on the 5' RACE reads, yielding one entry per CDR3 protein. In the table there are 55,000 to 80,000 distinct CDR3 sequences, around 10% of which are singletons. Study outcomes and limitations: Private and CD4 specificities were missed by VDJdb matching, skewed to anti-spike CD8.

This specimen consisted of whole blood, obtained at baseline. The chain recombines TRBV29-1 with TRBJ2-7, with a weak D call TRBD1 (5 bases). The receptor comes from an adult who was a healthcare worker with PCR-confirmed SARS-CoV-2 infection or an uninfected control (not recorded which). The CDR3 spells CSVKTVYEQYF. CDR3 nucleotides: TGCAGCGTTAAGACAGTCTACGAGCAGTACTTC.